The source of this T cell receptor beta chain is a study of cytomegalovirus exposure and HLA in healthy donors. Study observations and caveats: An ancestry cluster, one associated with Asian ancestry, reportedly showed fewer N-insertions than the approximately 700-donor mean in a later analysis. Under in vitro conditions, a few CMV-associated chains were confirmed as specific for CMV antigens.

With regard to this clone: What it binds is unknown.

Primers: 60 Vbeta forward and 13 Jbeta reverse. Produced via immunoSEQ multiplex PCR; TCRdb's table is partial and in-frame only. The table shows approximately 95,000 clones, with less than 80% occurring only once. The CDR3 is 15 amino acids. The V end was cut by 1 base, the J end by 2 bases, with 8 bases between. Germline values: CDR1 SEHNR, CDR2 FQNEAQ (reference sequence). This sequence originates from a woman in her 40s in good health and CMV-seropositive. The chain uses TRBV7-9 and TRBJ1-4; maybe TRBD1 (6 bases). The sequenced material came from PBMCs. The CDR3 region is CASSLVGGTNEKLFF. Written as DNA, the CDR3 is TGTGCCAGCAGCTTAGTTGGGGGCACTAATGAAAAACTGTTTTTT.